Shown below are 7 T cell receptor beta chains from a single sample sequenced in a study of regulatory T cells in long-lasting Graves disease. Through Arm-PCR of CDR3 regions and iRepertoire HTBI primers, TCR beta libraries were built. TCRdb re-called the multiplex PCR reads through MiXCR, storing one row per CDR3 protein. The sample lists about 290,000 distinct CDR3 sequences, 20% to 25% occurring once. Described time point: persistent/refractory GD, antithyroid drugs over 5 years with positive TRAb. PBMC-derived RNA was used for the TCR library. Source: peripheral blood mononuclear cells (PBMCs), taken when the disease was refractory, from a patient treated with antithyroid drugs. The origin of the receptors is a female donor with Graves disease.

In its sample, this clonotype was seen a few times. The chain uses TRBV6-6 and TRBJ2-7, with 9 bases identical to TRBD2. The length of the CDR3 is 15 residues. Unmatched junction bases numbered 5, after V lost 0 bases and J lost 5 bases. Germline lookup yields CDR1 MNHNY and CDR2 SVGAGI (reference sequence). The CDR3 region is CASSYSILAGHEQYF. The CDR3 bases are TGTGCCAGCAGTTACTCGATTCTAGCGGGACACGAGCAGTACTTC.

Notes on this clonotype: A much larger clone differs from this one at a single base, so this may be a read error. J is TRBJ2-6 and V is TRBV6-2 or TRBV6-3, with a possible D match to TRBD1 (5 bases). The CDR3 has 20 residues. The germline CDR1 and CDR2 sequences are MNHEY and SVGEGT. CDR3 sequence (DNA): TGTGCCAGCAGTTACTCACGTGCCAGACCAGTGGCCTCTGGGGCCAACGCCCTGACTTTC. This sequence encodes CASSYSRARPVASGANALTF.

The sample holds a few counts of this clonotype. The rearrangement joins TRBV19 to TRBJ2-2; 13 bases are a match to TRBD2. V lost 10 bases, J lost 4 bases, and 3 bases stayed unmatched. The CDR3 length is 14 residues. Germline V gene data show CDR1 as LNHDA and CDR2 as SQIVND (reference sequence). CDR3 region: CATTSGRVTGELFF. Written as DNA, the CDR3 is TGTGCCACCACTAGCGGGAGGGTCACCGGGGAGCTGTTTTTT.

This clonotype has at least ten counts. The J gene is TRBJ2-7, the V gene TRBV12-3 or TRBV12-4; 14 bases are a match to TRBD2. This CDR3 has 16 residues. Trimming at V came to 1 base and at J to 7 bases, leaving 6 bases not matched to a gene. The CDR3 bases are TGTGCCAGCAGTTTAGGGGGACTAGCGGGAGTGGATGAGCAGTACTTC. Its protein is CASSLGGLAGVDEQYF.

The chain has TRBV30 and TRBJ1-2, with TRBD1 matching over 7 bases. Germline CDR1 reads GTSNPN; CDR2 reads SVGIG (reference sequence). The J segment lost 7 bases and the V segment lost 2 bases, leaving 7 bases of the junction unmatched. The CDR3 loop spans 13 amino acids. CDR3 DNA sequence: TGTGCCTGGAGTTGGGAGGGGGCAATTGGCTACACCTTC. Protein sequence: CAWSWEGAIGYTF.

The rearrangement links TRBV19 to TRBJ2-2; D not certain. The CDR3 consists of 14 residues. The V and J ends lost 3 bases and 3 bases respectively, with 8 bases between them. Germline V gene lookup returns CDR1 LNHDA and CDR2 SQIVND (reference sequence). The CDR3 region has the DNA TGTGCCAGTAGTATTAAGTCGGACACCGGGGAGCTGTTTTTT. Protein: CASSIKSDTGELFF.

This chain links TRBV28 with TRBJ1-5, with a tentative D call TRBD1 (5 bases). The V end lost 5 bases, the J end lost 0 bases, and 17 bases lay between the germline ends. CDR3 length: 17 amino acids. Germline V gene lookup returns CDR1 MDHEN and CDR2 SYDVKM. In DNA form, the CDR3 reads TGTGCCAGCAGTCCCCACGACAGAGACCCTAGCAATCAGCCCCAGCATTTT. Residues: CASSPHDRDPSNQPQHF.